These 10 T cell receptor beta chains were all obtained from the same sample, sequenced in a study of blood T cell repertoires in COVID-19. The table came from immunoSEQ multiplex PCR; TCRdb's copy has only in-frame clones and leaves some out. The sample yields just over 200,000 clones, over 60% seen once. Specimen: peripheral blood. The origin of the receptors is a woman between 65 and 79 years old with acute or convalescent COVID-19.

The chain joins TRBV18 to TRBJ2-1; TRBD2 is a possible D gene (5 bases). Trimming removed 6 bases from V and 9 bases from J, with 21 bases in between. Per germline, CDR1 KGHSH and CDR2 LQKENI. The CDR3 extends over 15 amino acids. Written as DNA, the CDR3 is TGTGCCAGCTCCTTCGCGGACTTCCAGTCTGGTGAGCAGTTCTTC. Protein: CASSFADFQSGEQFF.

Here the CDR3 DNA reads TGTGCCAGCAGCAAAGGACAGCGAAACACCATATATTTT. Amino acid sequence: CASSKGQRNTIYF. The chain couples TRBV21-1 to TRBJ1-3; the table names TRBD1, a call not compared with the DNA. TRBV21-1 is a known pseudogene. The CDR3 contains 13 residues.

This sequence joins TRBV10-3 and TRBJ2-1; possibly TRBD2 for D (6 bases). The V end lost 4 bases, the J end lost 1 base, and 17 bases lay between the germline ends. Per the germline V gene, CDR1 is ENHRY and CDR2 is SYGVKD. The CDR3 spans 17 residues. The CDR3 loop is CAISGLVEGHSYNEQFF. The DNA for the CDR3 is TGTGCCATCAGTGGTCTTGTGGAGGGCCATTCCTACAATGAGCAGTTCTTC.

This chain uses TRBV5-5 with TRBJ1-1; TRBD1 might be the D (6 bases). The ends were cut back, 0 bases at V and 0 bases at J, with 12 bases in the middle. Germline loops: CDR1 SGHKS, CDR2 YYEKEE (reference sequence). The CDR3 has 16 residues. The CDR3 here is CASSLGGPPMNTEAFF. Written as DNA, the CDR3 is TGTGCCAGCAGCTTGGGGGGGCCTCCCATGAACACTGAAGCTTTCTTT.

This rearrangement joins TRBV30 to TRBJ1-1, with 8 positions matching TRBD1. In germline, CDR1 is GTSNPN, CDR2 SVGIG (reference sequence). The CDR3 loop spans 12 amino acids. Losses at the gene ends were 5 bases for V and 2 bases for J; bases not matched to a gene: 1. The CDR3 DNA follows: TGTGCCTGGGGGACAGGAAACACTGAAGCTTTCTTT. This gives the protein CAWGTGNTEAFF.

The chain employs TRBV30 and TRBJ2-1, with 16 bases matching TRBD2. Trimming removed 2 bases from V and 5 bases from J; junction bases left unmatched: 9. The CDR3 totals 18 residues. Germline V gene data show CDR1 as GTSNPN and CDR2 as SVGIG (reference sequence). The CDR3 bases are TGTGCCTGGAGTCCCGGGACTAGCGGGAGGGCTCGGGACAATGAGCAGTTCTTC. Its translation is CAWSPGTSGRARDNEQFF.

The chain couples TRBV10-3 to TRBJ2-7; 10 bases are a match to TRBD2. After removal of 6 bases from V and 3 bases from J, the junction contained 2 bases not matched to a gene. From germline, CDR1 is ENHRY and CDR2 SYGVKD. This CDR3 comprises 13 residues. The CDR3 nucleotides are TGTGCCATCAGGGCTAGCGGGAGCTACGAGCAGTACTTC. Its protein product is CAIRASGSYEQYF.

This chain uses TRBV5-4 with TRBJ1-1, with 7 bases aligning to TRBD1. The V gene end was trimmed by 4 bases and the J gene end by 1 base; junction bases not matched to a gene: 7. CDR3 size: 15 residues. The germline CDR1 and CDR2 sequences are SGHNT and YYREEE (reference sequence). As DNA, the CDR3 is TGTGCCAGCAGCACAACAGGGGACCCGAACACTGAAGCTTTCTTT. Translation: CASSTTGDPNTEAFF.

This clone appeared a single time. The DNA for the CDR3 is TGTGCCAGTAACCAAGACAGTTTCAATCAGCCCCAGCATTTT. Translated, it gives CASNQDSFNQPQHF. This chain links TRBV19 with TRBJ1-5, with D maybe TRBD1 (5 bases). The V end lost 7 bases, the J end lost 3 bases, and 13 bases lay between the germline ends. The CDR3 spans 14 residues. The germline gives CDR1 LNHDA, CDR2 SQIVND (reference sequence).

The CDR3 DNA follows: TGTGCCAGCAGTGATAGGGGGAACACTGAAGCTTTCTTT. Protein product: CASSDRGNTEAFF. The rearrangement uses TRBV6-2 or TRBV6-3 and TRBJ1-1, with D perhaps TRBD1 (5 bases). V gave up 5 bases and J gave up 1 base, with 8 bases separating them. Germline V gene data show CDR1 as MNHEY and CDR2 as SVGEGT. This CDR3 comprises 13 residues.